This T cell receptor beta chain originates from a study of cytomegalovirus exposure and HLA in healthy donors (dated by TCRdb to 2017 to 2019). In the study overall: A later analysis indicated that the 95 to 150 validation repertoires were generated on the platform also employed for the 700 or so repertoires of the first cohort. A separate validation cohort of some 130 different subjects was used in addition to the roughly 670-subject first cohort. The study was designed to test whether signatures of past pathogen exposure could be identified by cataloging public T cell receptors. To predict cytomegalovirus infection status, the study combined high-throughput TCR immunosequencing, statistical association of individual TCRs with disease status, and machine learning. Findings and caveats that apply to the study as a whole: A total of 150 to 200 TCR beta chains were listed by the study as associated with cytomegalovirus. Most TCR sequences were seen in very few donors, while some public TCRs were found in many individuals. A later analysis found that TCRs clustered in the first cohort also tended to co-occur in the roughly 120 validation repertoires, with 90% to 95% of cluster scores above 0. The validation cohort had no HLA typing available for a later analysis, so co-occurrence within that cohort was assessed over all 120 repertoires. In vitro tests confirmed that a few of the cytomegalovirus-associated TCR beta chains recognize cytomegalovirus antigens. The authors suggested that the approach could potentially be extended to other disease states and immunological phenotypes. Cytomegalovirus status was reported to be diagnosed by the classifier with high specificity and sensitivity in both the original and validation cohorts.

The donors were included in the validation cohort of roughly 130 subjects, a group kept apart from the roughly 670-subject first cohort. This clone was recorded once. Its specific antigen is unknown. The sample holds no much larger clone one base away, and base qualities are not on file. To prepare the library, the immunoSEQ multiplex PCR assay was applied. Per the authors' processing: A statistical classification framework was built for diagnosing cytomegalovirus status from the catalog of TCR beta chain sequences. TCRdb stores this immuneACCESS table with in-frame sequences only. Part of the clones is absent; in the studies checked, under half of the shortfall reflects unresolved V genes, and no reason is known for the rest. Clone size and the V and J calls come from that table; the DNA yielded D and trimming. This sample lists 100,000 to 150,000 clones; roughly 93% were detected once. The ten top clones hold less than 1.5% of the sample.

Including the terminal cysteine and phenylalanine, the CDR3 comprises 14 residues. The only DNA kept is the CDR3, 42 bases in frame from the first base. V drops 3 bases and J drops 7 bases, leaving 10 bases in between. Looking up the germline V gene (reference sequence) yields CDR1 MNHEY and CDR2 SMNVEV. This receptor was identified in a young woman in good health and CMV-seronegative. The sequence joins TRBV27 to TRBJ1-6; the D gene remains uncertain. The sample taken for sequencing was PBMCs. The CDR3 reads as follows: CASSFQGENSPLHF. The nucleotide sequence reads TGTGCCAGCAGTTTTCAAGGAGAAAATTCACCCCTCCACTTT.